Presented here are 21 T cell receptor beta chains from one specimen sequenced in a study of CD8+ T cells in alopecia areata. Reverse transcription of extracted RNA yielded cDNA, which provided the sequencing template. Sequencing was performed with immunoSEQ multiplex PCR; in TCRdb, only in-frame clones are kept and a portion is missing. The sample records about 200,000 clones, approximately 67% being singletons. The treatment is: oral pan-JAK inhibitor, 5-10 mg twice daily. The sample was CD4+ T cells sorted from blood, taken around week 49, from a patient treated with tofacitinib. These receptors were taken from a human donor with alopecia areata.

The CDR3 loop is CASSLVGGDTQYF. The CDR3 DNA follows: TGCGCCAGCAGCTTGGTTGGGGGAGATACGCAGTATTTT. V usage is TRBV5-1 and J usage is TRBJ2-3, with D perhaps assigned TRBD1 or TRBD2 (5 bases each). The V end lost 0 bases, the J end lost 5 bases, and 7 bases lay between the germline ends. Germline-derived CDR1 and CDR2 are SGHRS and YFSETQ. The CDR3 sequence is 13 residues long.

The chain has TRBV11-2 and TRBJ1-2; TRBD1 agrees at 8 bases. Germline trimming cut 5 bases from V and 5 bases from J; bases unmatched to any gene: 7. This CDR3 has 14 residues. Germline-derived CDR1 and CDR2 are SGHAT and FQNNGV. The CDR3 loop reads CASSPRDRNYGYTF. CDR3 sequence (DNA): TGTGCCAGCAGCCCCCGGGACAGGAATTATGGCTACACCTTC.

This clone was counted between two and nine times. The chain's CDR3 is CAISERGHDNQPQHF. CDR3 bases: TGTGCCATCAGTGAGCGGGGGCACGACAATCAGCCCCAGCATTTT. The rearrangement joins TRBV10-3 to TRBJ1-5; TRBD1 might be the D (6 bases). Germline V gives CDR1 ENHRY, CDR2 SYGVKD. This CDR3 contains 15 residues. The V and J ends lost 2 bases and 3 bases respectively, with 11 bases between them.

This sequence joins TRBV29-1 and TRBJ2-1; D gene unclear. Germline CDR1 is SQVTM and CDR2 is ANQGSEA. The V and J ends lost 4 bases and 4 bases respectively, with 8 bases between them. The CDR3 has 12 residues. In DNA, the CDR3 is TGCAGCGTTGCAGAGGCGTACAATGAGCAGTTCTTC. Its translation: CSVAEAYNEQFF.

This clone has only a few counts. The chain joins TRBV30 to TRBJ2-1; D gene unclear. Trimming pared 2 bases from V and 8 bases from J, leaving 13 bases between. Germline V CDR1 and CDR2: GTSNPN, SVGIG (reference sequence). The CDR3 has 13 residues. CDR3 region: CAWSQVPGDEQFF. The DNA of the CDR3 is TGTGCCTGGAGTCAAGTCCCGGGCGATGAGCAGTTCTTC.

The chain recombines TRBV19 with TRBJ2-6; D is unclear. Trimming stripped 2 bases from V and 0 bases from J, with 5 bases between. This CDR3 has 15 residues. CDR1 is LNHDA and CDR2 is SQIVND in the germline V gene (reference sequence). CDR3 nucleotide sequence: TGTGCCAGTAGTATACCTGGCTCTGGGGCCAACGTCCTGACTTTC. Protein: CASSIPGSGANVLTF.

The CDR3 region is CASSLVEVLRYGYTF. The DNA for the CDR3 is TGTGCCAGCAGCTTAGTGGAGGTGTTACGGTATGGCTACACCTTC. The rearrangement joins TRBV7-2 to TRBJ1-2; D remains ambiguous. V lost 1 base, J lost 5 bases, and 14 bases lay in between. The CDR3 is 15 amino acids. Germline V gives CDR1 SGHTA, CDR2 FQGNSA. Looking up the rest from reference TRBV7-2 and TRBJ1-2 gives the full variable domain: GAGVSQSPSNKVTEKGKDVELRCDPISGHTALYWYRQSLGQGLEFLIYFQGNSAPDKSGLPSDRFSAERTGGSVSTLTIQRTQQEDSAVYLCASSLVEVLRYGYTFGSGTRLTVV.

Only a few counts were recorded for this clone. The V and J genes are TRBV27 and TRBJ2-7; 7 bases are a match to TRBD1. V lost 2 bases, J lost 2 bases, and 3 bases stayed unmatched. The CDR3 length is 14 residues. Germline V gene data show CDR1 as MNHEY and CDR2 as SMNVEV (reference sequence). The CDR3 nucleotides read TGTGCCAGCAGTTTAAAGACAGGGCCCTACGAGCAGTACTTC. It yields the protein CASSLKTGPYEQYF.

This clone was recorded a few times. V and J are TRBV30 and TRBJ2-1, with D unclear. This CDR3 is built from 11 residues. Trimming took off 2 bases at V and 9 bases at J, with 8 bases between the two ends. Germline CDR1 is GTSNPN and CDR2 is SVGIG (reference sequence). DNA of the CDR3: TGTGCCTGGAGTCGTGAGGTTGAGCAGTTCTTC. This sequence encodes CAWSREVEQFF.

CDR3 in DNA: TGTGCCAGCAGCCCGAGGGACTTCCCCCTCTACAATGAGCAGTTCTTC. It translates to CASSPRDFPLYNEQFF. The gene calls are TRBV11-2 and TRBJ2-1; D perhaps matches TRBD2 (6 bases). Trimming removed 5 bases from V and 3 bases from J, with 17 bases in between. CDR1 is SGHAT and CDR2 is FQNNGV in the germline V gene. The CDR3 is 16 residues long.

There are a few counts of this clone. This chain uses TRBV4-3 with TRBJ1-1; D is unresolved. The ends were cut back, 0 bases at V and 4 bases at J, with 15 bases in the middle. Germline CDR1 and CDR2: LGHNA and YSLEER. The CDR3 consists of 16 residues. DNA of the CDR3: TGCGCCAGCAGCCAAGATCCCGGCGGCGGGATCACTGAAGCTTTCTTT. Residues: CASSQDPGGGITEAFF.

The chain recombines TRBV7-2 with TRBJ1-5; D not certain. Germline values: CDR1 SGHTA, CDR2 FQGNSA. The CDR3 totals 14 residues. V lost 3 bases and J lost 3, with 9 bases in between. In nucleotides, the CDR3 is TGTGCCAGCAGCTTTCGAGGCGTCAATCAGCCCCAGCATTTT. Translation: CASSFRGVNQPQHF.

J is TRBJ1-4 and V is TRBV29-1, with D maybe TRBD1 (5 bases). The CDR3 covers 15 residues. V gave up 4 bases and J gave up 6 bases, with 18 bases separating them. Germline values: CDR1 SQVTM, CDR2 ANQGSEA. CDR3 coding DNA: TGCAGCGTTGGTGTAACGGGGGAATTTCATGAAAAACTGTTTTTT. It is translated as CSVGVTGEFHEKLFF.

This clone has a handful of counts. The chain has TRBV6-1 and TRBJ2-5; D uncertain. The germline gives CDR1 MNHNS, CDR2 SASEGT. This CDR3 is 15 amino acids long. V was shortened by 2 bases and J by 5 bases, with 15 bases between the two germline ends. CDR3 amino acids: CASSESVILLETQYF. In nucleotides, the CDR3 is TGTGCCAGCAGTGAAAGCGTGATACTTCTGGAGACCCAGTACTTC.

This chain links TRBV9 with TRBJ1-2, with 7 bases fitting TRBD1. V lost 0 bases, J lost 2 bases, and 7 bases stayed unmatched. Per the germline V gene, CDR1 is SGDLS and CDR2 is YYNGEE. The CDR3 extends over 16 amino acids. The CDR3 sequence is CASSVDFQTGNYGYTF. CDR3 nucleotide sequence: TGTGCCAGCAGCGTAGATTTCCAGACAGGGAACTATGGCTACACCTTC. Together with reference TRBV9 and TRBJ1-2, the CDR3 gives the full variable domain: DSGVTQTPKHLITATGQRVTLRCSPRSGDLSVYWYQQSLDQGLQFLIQYYNGEERAKGNILERFSAQQFPDLHSELNLSSLELGDSALYFCASSVDFQTGNYGYTFGSGTRLTVV.

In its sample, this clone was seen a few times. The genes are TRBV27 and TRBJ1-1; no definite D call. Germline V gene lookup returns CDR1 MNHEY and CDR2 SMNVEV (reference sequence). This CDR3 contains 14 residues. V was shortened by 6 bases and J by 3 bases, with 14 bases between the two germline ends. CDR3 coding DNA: TGTGCCAGCAGCCCCTTAGGATGGGACACTGAAGCTTTCTTT. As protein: CASSPLGWDTEAFF.

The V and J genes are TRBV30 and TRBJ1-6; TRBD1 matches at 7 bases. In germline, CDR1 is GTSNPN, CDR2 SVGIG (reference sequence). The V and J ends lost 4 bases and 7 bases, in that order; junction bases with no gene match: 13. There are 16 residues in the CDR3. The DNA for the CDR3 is TGTGCCTGGACCACCCGCCGGACAGGTTGGAATTCACCCCTCCACTTT. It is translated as CAWTTRRTGWNSPLHF.

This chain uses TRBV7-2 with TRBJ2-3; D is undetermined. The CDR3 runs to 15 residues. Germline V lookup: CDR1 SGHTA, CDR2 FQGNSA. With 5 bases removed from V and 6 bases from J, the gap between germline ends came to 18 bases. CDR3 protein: CASSRSTEKGDTQYF. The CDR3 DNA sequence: TGTGCCAGCAGCCGGTCAACGGAAAAAGGGGATACGCAGTATTTT.

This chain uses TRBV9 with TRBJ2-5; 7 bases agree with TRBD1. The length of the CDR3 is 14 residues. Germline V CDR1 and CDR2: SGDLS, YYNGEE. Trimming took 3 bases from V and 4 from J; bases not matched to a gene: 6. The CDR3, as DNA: TGTGCCAGCAGCGCAGGAGACAGGGCAGAGACCCAGTACTTC. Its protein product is CASSAGDRAETQYF.

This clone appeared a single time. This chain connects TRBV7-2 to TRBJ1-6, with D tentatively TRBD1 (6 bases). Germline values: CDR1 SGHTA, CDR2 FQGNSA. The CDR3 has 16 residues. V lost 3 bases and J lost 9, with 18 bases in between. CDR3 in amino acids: CASSFEGQSGSSPLHF. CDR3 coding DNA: TGTGCCAGCAGCTTCGAAGGACAGAGCGGGTCTTCACCCCTCCACTTT.

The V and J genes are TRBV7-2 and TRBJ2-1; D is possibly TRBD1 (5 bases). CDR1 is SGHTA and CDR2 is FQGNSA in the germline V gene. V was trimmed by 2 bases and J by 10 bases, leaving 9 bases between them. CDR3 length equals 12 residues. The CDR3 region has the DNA TGTGCCAGCAGCTTACCGACAGTGGAGCAGTTCTTC. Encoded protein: CASSLPTVEQFF.